This T cell receptor beta chain was documented in a study of vaccination and CD4 T cells after COVID-19 (dated by TCRdb to the early 2020s). At the level of the whole study: Convalescent patients had a positive SARS-CoV-2 result on nasal swab PCR, and of these patients, some ten had mild disease and one had severe disease. In the convalescent cohort there were six males and four females, among whom were two Hispanic individuals, seven Caucasians, two Asians and one multiracial person. Participants got two doses of the Pfizer-BioNTech BNT162b2 vaccine (n=8) or two doses of the Moderna mRNA-1273 vaccine (n=2). Post-COVID blood samples from convalescent patients were collected a median of around 100 days after diagnosis, with a range of 35 to 161 days. Post-vaccine blood samples were collected a median of about 11 weeks after the second vaccine dose, ranging from roughly 13 to 250 days. Overlapping spike peptide pools from SARS-CoV-2 and from the common cold coronaviruses HCoV-NL63, HCoV-OC43 and HCoV-229E were used as culture stimuli. In control cultures, a CEFX viral epitope pool was used as positive control, an HIV-1 Nef peptide pool was used as negative control, or no peptide was added. The spike-specific CD4+ TCR repertoire was compared before and after mRNA vaccination in under 11 COVID-19 convalescent patients and a handful of infection-naive healthy vaccine recipients.

To prepare the library, PCR was applied. DNA from cultured CD4+ T cells was subjected to TCR sequencing with the Oncomine TCR Beta short-read assay at the Johns Hopkins FTIC core. The QIAamp micro DNA kit was used to extract genomic DNA from the cultured CD4+ T cells. The Oncomine TCR Beta libraries from cultured CD4+ T cells were pooled using unique dual indexes and then sequenced on an Illumina iSeq 100. Processing in the source paper ran as follows. Non-productive sequences were removed, and CDR3s that did not start with C, did not end with F or W, or were shorter than 7 amino acids were discarded. The MANAFEST web application identified antigen-specific clonotypes by comparing peptide-stimulated wells against reference wells and other culture wells. To be called positive, a clone needed an FDR below 0.05, an odds ratio above 5, and a productive frequency above 0.1% in at least two of three replicate wells. Clonotypes that were significantly expanded in both SARS-CoV-2 spike wells and at least one common cold coronavirus spike condition were defined as cross-reactive. CDR3 homology was assessed with Levenshtein distances (stringdist) and unrooted phylogenetic trees (ape) in R version 3.6.1. TCRdb handled the public reads itself, with Q25 trimming in fastp and clone calling in MiXCR, and kept productive beta chains. Rows with one shared CDR3 protein collapse into an entry with the most common genes and DNA. For this entry, the V and J calls and clone size follow TCRdb and not the study's own pipeline. The sample data list roughly 16,000 distinct CDR3 sequences, and about 80% of these were observed just once. The top ten clonotypes cover approximately 11% of the sample.

Findings and caveats that apply to the study as a whole: The study included relatively few convalescent patients and did not analyze early timepoints after natural infection. Among convalescent patients, a median around 83% of the SARS-CoV-2-reactive clones seen after vaccination appeared only after vaccination, which suggests priming specific to the vaccine. Although the median number of SARS-CoV-2-reactive clonotypes went up from fewer than 25 after infection to 38 after vaccination, the increase was not significant. Of the vaccine-specific clones in convalescent patients, 304 of 307, or nearly all, reacted only to SARS-CoV-2 spike and did not cross-react with common cold coronaviruses.

Between the V and J ends, shortened by 6 bases and 3 bases respectively, the junction contains 12 bases. Measured from the cysteine to the phenylalanine, the CDR3 is 14 residues long. The retained sequence is limited to the CDR3, 42 bases, with the frame set at the first base. The germline V gene (reference sequence) gives CDR1 as SEHNR and CDR2 as FQNEAQ. What the treatment or condition label conveys for this sample: 10-day PBMC culture with coronavirus spike peptide pools or control peptides (ViraFEST assay). The ViraFEST assay was used in the study, in which antigen-specific T cells were expanded with peptide pools and expanded clonotypes were subsequently identified by TCR sequencing. Positive SARS-CoV-2 PCR tests in the convalescent patients dated from March to December 2020, before Alpha, Beta and Delta variants emerged in the United States. Each well held 2.2 million or so PBMCs cultured with approximately 9.1 ug/ml peptide pools in IMDM containing around 5% human AB serum and 7.5 to 10 IU/ml IL-2. Half of the culture medium was replaced with fresh IL-2-containing medium on days 3 and 7. CD4+ T cells were isolated after roughly nine days of culture through negative selection using the EasySep CD4+ T cell isolation kit. Ficoll-Paque Plus gradient centrifugation was used to isolate PBMCs from whole blood, and the isolated PBMCs were then either used fresh or cryopreserved at -140C. Triplicate wells were generally used for each culture condition.

Points on this clonotype: The antigen it binds to is not known. The input lacks base qualities; no much larger clone sits a single base away.

The chain employs TRBV7-9 and TRBJ1-5; the D gene lacks a confident call. The sequencing input was CD4+ T cells from blood, cultured in vitro. The TCR sequence derives from a human donor who had recovered from COVID-19. Here the CDR3 is given as CASSRWGSNQPQHF. The nucleotides are TGTGCCAGCAGTCGATGGGGATCCAATCAGCCCCAGCATTTT.